Below are 32 T cell receptor beta chains sequenced from a single sample in a study of CD8 T cells in Susac syndrome. RNA in amounts of roughly 0.5 to 1 ug was reverse transcribed with random hexamers. From the immunoSEQ multiplex PCR reads, TCRdb called clonotypes with MiXCR, one entry per CDR3 protein. The sample carries about 66,000 distinct CDR3 sequences, about 94% recorded once. The sequenced material came from CD8+ T cells from PBMCs. These receptors came from a human donor with multiple sclerosis.

The chain links TRBV10-3 to TRBJ1-2; 12 bases align to TRBD1. Per the germline V gene, CDR1 is ENHRY and CDR2 is SYGVKD. Trimming removed 9 bases from V and 4 bases from J; junction bases left unmatched: 9. The CDR3 sequence is 15 residues long. The chain's CDR3 is CAISGGTGGGYGYTF. The CDR3 coding sequence is TGTGCCATATCTGGGGGGACAGGGGGCGGCTATGGCTACACCTTC.

DNA for the CDR3: TGTGCCAGCAGCGTAGGGCGGCACCCGAACACTGAAGCTTTCTTT. Encoded protein: CASSVGRHPNTEAFF. The gene calls are TRBV9 and TRBJ1-1, with no clear D. Trimming shortened V by 0 bases and J by 1 base, and 10 bases separated the two germline ends. CDR3 length: 15 amino acids. Germline CDR1 is SGDLS and CDR2 is YYNGEE.

V gene TRBV20-1 combines with J gene TRBJ2-1; TRBD2 might be the D (5 bases). V was pared by 1 base and J by 4 bases, with 11 bases between. Germline CDR1 reads DFQATT; CDR2 reads SNEGSKA (reference sequence). CDR3 size: 14 residues. The CDR3 nucleotides read TGCAGTGCTAGAGTGGGTATAGCGTACAATGAGCAGTTCTTC. This translates into CSARVGIAYNEQFF.

V is TRBV27 and J is TRBJ1-2, with 7 bases aligning to TRBD1. The germline V gene has CDR1 MNHEY and CDR2 SMNVEV (reference sequence). The CDR3 is 15 amino acids. V trimming: 5 bases; J trimming: 1 base; junction bases outside the gene matches: 7. CDR3 sequence (DNA): TGTGCCAGCAGTCCCGGGACAGACAGTAACTATGGCTACACCTTC. Its translation is CASSPGTDSNYGYTF.

This chain uses TRBV7-9 with TRBJ2-7, with TRBD1 matching over 7 bases. There are 14 residues in the CDR3. V lost 3 bases to trimming and J lost 2 bases; unmatched junction nucleotides: 4. CDR1 and CDR2 (germline): SEHNR, FQNEAQ (reference sequence). The CDR3 sequence: CASSFRQGAYEQYF. Here the CDR3 DNA reads TGTGCCAGCAGCTTCCGACAGGGCGCCTACGAGCAGTACTTC.

The CDR3 loop is CASSSGQNYEQYF. The CDR3, as DNA: TGTGCCAGCAGTTCGGGACAGAACTACGAGCAGTACTTC. J is TRBJ2-7 and V is TRBV27; 7 bases map to TRBD1. The trim removed 4 bases at V and 3 bases at J, leaving 3 bases unmatched. This CDR3 is built from 13 residues. Germline CDR1 is MNHEY and CDR2 is SMNVEV (reference sequence).

The rearrangement uses TRBV12-3 or TRBV12-4 and TRBJ2-2; D is ambiguous. V gave up 8 bases and J gave up 6 bases, with 10 bases separating them. This CDR3 spans 12 amino acids. CDR3 sequence (DNA): TGTGCCAGCCAGGCAGAGGCCGGGGAGCTGTTTTTT. It translates to CASQAEAGELFF.

CDR3 nucleotides: TGCAGCGCTGGGACAGTGAACACTGAAGCTTTCTTT. It specifies CSAGTVNTEAFF. The V and J genes are TRBV29-1 and TRBJ1-1; 7 bases map to TRBD1. V shed 7 bases, J shed 0 bases, and the junction held 2 bases outside the gene matches. This CDR3 is built from 12 residues. Germline-derived CDR1 and CDR2 are SQVTM and ANQGSEA.

The chain has TRBV15 and TRBJ2-1; D is undetermined. The CDR3 is 14 amino acids. V was pared by 4 bases and J by 9 bases, with 16 bases between. Germline V gene data show CDR1 as LNHNV and CDR2 as YYDKDF (reference sequence). CDR3 bases: TGTGCCACCAGCACCCTAGTTGGTCAGACTGAGCAGTTCTTC. Protein product: CATSTLVGQTEQFF.

This chain links TRBV6-5 with TRBJ2-3; 9 bases are a match to TRBD2. CDR3 length equals 13 residues. Unmatched junction bases numbered 6, after V lost 6 bases and J lost 8 bases. Germline values: CDR1 MNHEY, CDR2 SVGAGI. DNA for the CDR3: TGTGCCAGCAGGCCGACTAGCGGCCTTACGCAGTATTTT. This codes for CASRPTSGLTQYF.

This chain joins TRBV19 and TRBJ1-5, with a possible D match to TRBD1 (6 bases). The CDR3 runs 15 residues. Between the trimmed V and J ends, which lost 4 bases and 2 bases, there was a span of 12 bases. CDR1 and CDR2 from the germline V gene are LNHDA and SQIVND (reference sequence). CDR3 sequence (DNA): TGTGCCAGTAGTACAACAGGGTTGGGCAATCAGCCCCAGCATTTT. As protein: CASSTTGLGNQPQHF.

V and J are TRBV7-2 and TRBJ1-2; tentatively, D is TRBD1 (5 bases). V was shortened by 5 bases and J by 6 bases, with 16 bases between the two germline ends. Per germline, CDR1 SGHTA and CDR2 FQGNSA. The CDR3 covers 14 residues. CDR3 protein: CASSPINSRDGYTF. In nucleotides, the CDR3 is TGTGCCAGCAGCCCTATTAACTCCAGGGATGGCTACACCTTC.

This CDR3 reads CSARDTNEKLFF. In DNA form, the CDR3 reads TGCAGTGCTAGGGACACTAATGAAAAACTGTTTTTT. This chain joins TRBV20-1 and TRBJ1-4, with no clear D. Trimming shortened V by 3 bases and J by 2 bases, and 4 bases separated the two germline ends. Germline V gives CDR1 DFQATT, CDR2 SNEGSKA (reference sequence). The CDR3 loop spans 12 amino acids.

The rearrangement joins TRBV14 to TRBJ1-6; D unresolved. Deletions cut 1 base from V and 9 bases from J, with 13 bases between. Germline CDR1 is SGHDN and CDR2 is FVKESK. This CDR3 is built from 15 residues. In DNA, the CDR3 is TGTGCCAGCAGCCAAGCCCGGACGGTGGCTTCACCCCTCCACTTT. Protein product: CASSQARTVASPLHF.

J is TRBJ2-7 and V is TRBV29-1; no clear D. The ends were cut back, 5 bases at V and 0 bases at J, with 11 bases in the middle. This CDR3 comprises 13 residues. The germline gives CDR1 SQVTM, CDR2 ANQGSEA. The CDR3 DNA reads as TGCAGCGTTTACGGAGAGAGCTCCTACGAGCAGTACTTC. Its translation is CSVYGESSYEQYF.

The chain is built from TRBV6-1 and TRBJ2-7; TRBD1 matches at 9 bases. From germline, CDR1 is MNHNS and CDR2 SASEGT. This CDR3 spans 15 amino acids. V gave up 6 bases and J gave up 7 bases; unmatched junction bases: 13. CDR3 nucleotide sequence: TGTGCCAGCAGCGAGGGGGGACAGGGAGGCGAAGAGCAGTACTTC. Its translation is CASSEGGQGGEEQYF.

The chain recombines TRBV13 with TRBJ1-1; TRBD1 matches 7 bases. The ends lost 1 base at V and 11 bases at J; junction bases unmatched: 4. The CDR3 is made up of 12 amino acids. From germline, CDR1 is PRHDT and CDR2 FYEKMQ (reference sequence). CDR3 loop: CASSLDRGWAFF. CDR3 nucleotide sequence: TGTGCCAGCAGCTTAGACAGGGGTTGGGCTTTCTTT.

The chain joins TRBV20-1 to TRBJ2-3, with TRBD2 matching over 10 bases. The V and J ends lost 1 base and 0 bases, in that order; junction bases with no gene match: 13. The germline CDR1 and CDR2 sequences are DFQATT and SNEGSKA (reference sequence). The CDR3 is 19 amino acids. The CDR3, as DNA: TGCAGTGCTAGAGTTATTAGCGGGGGGTTTGACTCTAGCACAGATACGCAGTATTTT. Translating it yields CSARVISGGFDSSTDTQYF.

The chain is built from TRBV28 and TRBJ2-1; 9 bases match TRBD1. The CDR3 has 15 residues. Germline values: CDR1 MDHEN, CDR2 SYDVKM. Trimming removed 6 bases from V and 4 bases from J; junction bases left unmatched: 7. The CDR3: CASRPTGGRYNEQFF. The CDR3 nucleotides read TGTGCCAGCAGACCGACAGGGGGGAGGTACAATGAGCAGTTCTTC. Complete variable domain (other parts from reference TRBV28 and TRBJ2-1): DVKVTQSSRYLVKRTGEKVFLECVQDMDHENMFWYRQDPGLGLRLIYFSYDVKMKEKGDIPEGYSVSREKKERFSLILESASTNQTSMYLCASRPTGGRYNEQFFGPGTRLTVL.

The chain uses TRBV15 and TRBJ1-2; TRBD1 might be the D (5 bases). This CDR3 comprises 16 residues. The V gene lost 0 bases and the J gene lost 3 bases, with 14 bases spanning the gap. Germline V gene lookup returns CDR1 LNHNV and CDR2 YYDKDF (reference sequence). This CDR3 is CATSRDLLGGDYGYTF. For the CDR3, the DNA is TGTGCCACCAGCAGAGATCTCCTTGGGGGTGACTATGGCTACACCTTC.

The chain combines TRBV2 with TRBJ1-2; D is uncertain. Germline loops: CDR1 SNHLY, CDR2 FYNNEI. V gave up 3 bases and J gave up 4 bases, with 9 bases separating them. The CDR3 length is 13 residues. The CDR3, as DNA: TGTGCCAGCAGTGAGGCCATGATCTATGGCTACACCTTC. Protein: CASSEAMIYGYTF.

The rearrangement links TRBV27 to TRBJ1-2, with a weak D call TRBD1 (5 bases). Germline CDR1 MNHEY, CDR2 SMNVEV (reference sequence). The CDR3 contains 14 residues. The V end lost 6 bases, the J end lost 3 bases, and 14 bases lay between the germline ends. CDR3 loop: CASRISGVDYGYTF. CDR3 sequence (DNA): TGTGCCAGCAGAATCTCGGGGGTTGACTATGGCTACACCTTC.

The CDR3 sequence is CATSERTGSHYDEQFF. The CDR3 DNA is TGTGCCACCAGTGAGAGGACCGGCTCTCACTATGATGAGCAGTTCTTC. The V gene is TRBV24-1, the J gene TRBJ2-1; D not resolved. The germline gives CDR1 KGHDR, CDR2 SFDVKD. CDR3 length: 16 amino acids. The germline V and J ends were trimmed by 4 bases and 8 bases, with 20 bases remaining between them.

The chain is built from TRBV4-1 and TRBJ2-1; no clear D. CDR1 is MGHRA and CDR2 is YSYEKL in the germline V gene. The CDR3 spans 13 residues. Trimming pared 2 bases from V and 3 bases from J, leaving 5 bases between. CDR3 region: CASSQLFYNEQFF. The DNA for the CDR3 is TGCGCCAGCAGCCAACTTTTCTACAATGAGCAGTTCTTC.

V and J are TRBV27 and TRBJ2-7; tentative D call: TRBD2 (5 bases). The CDR3 contains 11 residues. Germline V gene data show CDR1 as MNHEY and CDR2 as SMNVEV (reference sequence). Trimming took off 4 bases at V and 7 bases at J, with 8 bases between the two ends. The CDR3 nucleotides read TGTGCCAGCAGTTCAGCGGATGAGCAGTACTTC. Its translation is CASSSADEQYF.

The CDR3 protein is CASSQDLIGEHTFYEQYF. The DNA for the CDR3 is TGCGCCAGCAGCCAAGATCTGATCGGGGAACACACTTTCTACGAGCAGTACTTC. The V gene is TRBV4-3, the J gene TRBJ2-7; TRBD2 is a possible D gene (5 bases). V was clipped by 0 bases and J by 3 bases, with 21 bases between them. CDR3 size: 18 residues. CDR1 is LGHNA, CDR2 YSLEER, per germline.

The CDR3 sequence is CASSIEGGNSPLHF. DNA for the CDR3: TGTGCCAGCAGTATCGAGGGCGGGAATTCACCCCTCCACTTT. The chain couples TRBV27 to TRBJ1-6, with D uncertain. The germline V and J ends were trimmed by 5 bases and 7 bases, with 12 bases remaining between them. Germline CDR1 MNHEY, CDR2 SMNVEV (reference sequence). The CDR3 has 14 amino acids.

The chain recombines TRBV12-3 or TRBV12-4 with TRBJ1-1, with 8 nucleotides matching TRBD1. The CDR3 contains 15 residues. Trimming at V came to 6 bases and at J to 0 bases, leaving 6 bases not matched to a gene. The CDR3: CASRVGDRLNTEAFF. CDR3 in DNA: TGTGCCAGCAGAGTAGGGGACAGGTTGAACACTGAAGCTTTCTTT.

V is TRBV5-6 and J is TRBJ1-1, with a tentative D call TRBD1 (6 bases). The CDR3 loop spans 11 amino acids. Germline V gene data show CDR1 as SGHDT and CDR2 as YYEEEE. V was pared by 4 bases and J by 8 bases, with 9 bases between. Written as DNA, the CDR3 is TGTGCCAGCAGCGCAGACAGGGAAGCTTTCTTT. Protein: CASSADREAFF.

This clonotype was recorded once. V is TRBV9 and J is TRBJ2-2; no definite D call. V lost 6 bases, J lost 6 bases, and 9 bases lay in between. CDR3 length: 12 amino acids. Germline loops: CDR1 SGDLS, CDR2 YYNGEE. The CDR3 nucleotides are TGTGCCAGCACCGATTCCCCCGGGGAGCTGTTTTTT. The encoded protein is CASTDSPGELFF.

This clonotype was recorded only once. The chain couples TRBV15 to TRBJ1-1, with D possibly TRBD1 on 5 matching bases. CDR1 LNHNV and CDR2 YYDKDF come from the germline V gene (reference sequence). V was pared by 3 bases and J by 11 bases, with 16 bases between. CDR3 length: 13 residues. CDR3 DNA: TGTGCCACCAGCAGCAATTGGGGGAACCGGGCTTTCTTT. Residues: CATSSNWGNRAFF. Full variable domain (missing parts from reference TRBV15 and TRBJ1-1): DAMVIQNPRYQVTQFGKPVTLSCSQTLNHNVMYWYQQKSSQAPKLLFHYYDKDFNNEADTPDNFQSRRPNTSFCFLDIRSPGLGDTAMYLCATSSNWGNRAFFGQGTRLTVV.

CDR3 amino acids: CASSQETPSSYEQYF. The DNA for the CDR3 is TGCGCCAGCAGCCAAGAAACACCGAGCTCCTACGAGCAGTACTTC. The chain combines TRBV4-3 with TRBJ2-7; no clear D. Germline V CDR1 and CDR2: LGHNA, YSLEER. CDR3 length equals 15 residues. V was shortened by 0 bases and J by 0 bases, with 9 bases between the two germline ends.